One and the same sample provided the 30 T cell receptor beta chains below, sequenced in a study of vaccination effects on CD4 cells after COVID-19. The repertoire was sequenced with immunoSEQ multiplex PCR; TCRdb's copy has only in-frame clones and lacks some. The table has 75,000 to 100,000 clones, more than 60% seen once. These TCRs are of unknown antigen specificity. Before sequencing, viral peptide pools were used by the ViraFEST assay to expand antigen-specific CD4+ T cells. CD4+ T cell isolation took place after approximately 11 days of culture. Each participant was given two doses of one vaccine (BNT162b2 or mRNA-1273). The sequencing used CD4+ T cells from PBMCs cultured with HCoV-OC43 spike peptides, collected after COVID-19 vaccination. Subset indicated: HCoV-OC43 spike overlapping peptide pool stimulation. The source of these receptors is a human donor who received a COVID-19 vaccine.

The CDR3 DNA reads as TGTGCCAGTAGTATAGAGTTCCAGGCGGGTCAGCCCCAGCATTTT. This gives the protein CASSIEFQAGQPQHF. This rearrangement joins TRBV19 to TRBJ1-5; D remains unclear. Deletions cut 0 bases from V and 6 bases from J, with 12 bases between. The CDR3 extends over 15 amino acids. Germline assignment: CDR1 LNHDA and CDR2 SQIVND (reference sequence).

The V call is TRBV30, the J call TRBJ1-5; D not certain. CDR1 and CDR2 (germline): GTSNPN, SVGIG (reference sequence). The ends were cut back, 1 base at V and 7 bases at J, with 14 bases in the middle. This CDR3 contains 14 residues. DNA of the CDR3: TGTGCCTGGAGTGACCTCGGGTGGAACCAGCCCCAGCATTTT. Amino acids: CAWSDLGWNQPQHF.

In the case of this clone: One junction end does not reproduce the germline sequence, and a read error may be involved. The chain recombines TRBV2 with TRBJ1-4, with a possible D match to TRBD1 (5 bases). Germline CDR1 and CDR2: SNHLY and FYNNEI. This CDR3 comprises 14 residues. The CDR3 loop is CASGDSPTNEKLFF. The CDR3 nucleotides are TGTGCCAGCGGTGACAGCCCAACTAATGAAAAACTGTTTTTT.

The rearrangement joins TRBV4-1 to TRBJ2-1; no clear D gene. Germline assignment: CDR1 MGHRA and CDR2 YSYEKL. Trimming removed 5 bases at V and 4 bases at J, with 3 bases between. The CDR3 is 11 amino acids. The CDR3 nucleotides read TGCGCCAGCAGCGCTTACAATGAGCAGTTCTTC. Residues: CASSAYNEQFF.

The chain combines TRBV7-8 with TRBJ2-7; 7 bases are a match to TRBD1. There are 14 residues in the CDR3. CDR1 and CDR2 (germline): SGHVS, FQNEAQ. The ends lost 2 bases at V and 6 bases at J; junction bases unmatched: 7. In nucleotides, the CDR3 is TGTGCCAGCAGCTTACAGACAGGGTCGACCGAGCAGTACGTC. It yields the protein CASSLQTGSTEQYV.

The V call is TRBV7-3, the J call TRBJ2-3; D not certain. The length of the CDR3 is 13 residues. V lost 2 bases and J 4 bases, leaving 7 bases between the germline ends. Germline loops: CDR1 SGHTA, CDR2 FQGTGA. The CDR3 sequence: CASSLGQADTQYF. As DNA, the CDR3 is TGTGCCAGCAGCTTAGGGCAGGCAGATACGCAGTATTTT.

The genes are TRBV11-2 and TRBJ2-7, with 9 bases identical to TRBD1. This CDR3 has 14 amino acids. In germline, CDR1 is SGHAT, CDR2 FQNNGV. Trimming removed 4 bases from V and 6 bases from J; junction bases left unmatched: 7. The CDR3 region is CASSSGTGGGEQYV. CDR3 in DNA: TGTGCCAGCAGCTCCGGTACAGGGGGCGGCGAGCAGTACGTC.

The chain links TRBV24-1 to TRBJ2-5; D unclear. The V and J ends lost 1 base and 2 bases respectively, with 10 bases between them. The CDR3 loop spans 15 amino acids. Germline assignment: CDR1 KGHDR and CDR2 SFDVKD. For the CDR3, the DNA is TGTGCCACCAGTGATTTTACAGTCGGACAAGAGACCCAGTACTTC. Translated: CATSDFTVGQETQYF.

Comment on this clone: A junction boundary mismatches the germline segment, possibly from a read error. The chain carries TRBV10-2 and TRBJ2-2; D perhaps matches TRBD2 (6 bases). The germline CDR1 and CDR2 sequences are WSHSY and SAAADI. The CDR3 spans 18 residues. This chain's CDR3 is CASREGFGGAGNTGELFF. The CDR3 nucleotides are TGCGCCAGCCGTGAGGGCTTCGGGGGAGCGGGGAACACCGGGGAGCTGTTTTTT.

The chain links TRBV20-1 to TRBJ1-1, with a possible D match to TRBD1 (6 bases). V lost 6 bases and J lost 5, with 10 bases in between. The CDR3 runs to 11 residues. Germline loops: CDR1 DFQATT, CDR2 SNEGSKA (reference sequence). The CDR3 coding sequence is TGCAGTGCAGGCGGGACAACTGAAGCTTTCTTT. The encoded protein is CSAGGTTEAFF.

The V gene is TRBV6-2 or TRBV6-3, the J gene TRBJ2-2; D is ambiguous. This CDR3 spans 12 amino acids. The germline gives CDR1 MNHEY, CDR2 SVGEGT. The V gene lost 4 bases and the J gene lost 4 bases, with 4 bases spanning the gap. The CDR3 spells CASSFSTGELFF. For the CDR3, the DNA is TGTGCCAGCAGTTTCTCCACCGGGGAGCTGTTTTTT.

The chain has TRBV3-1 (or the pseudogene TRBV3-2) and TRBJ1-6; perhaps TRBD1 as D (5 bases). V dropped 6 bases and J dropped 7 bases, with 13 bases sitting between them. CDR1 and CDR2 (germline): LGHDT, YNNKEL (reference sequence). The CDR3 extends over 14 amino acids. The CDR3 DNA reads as TGTGCCAGCAGGAAGAGGGGAGGGAATTCACCCCTCCACTTT. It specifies CASRKRGGNSPLHF.

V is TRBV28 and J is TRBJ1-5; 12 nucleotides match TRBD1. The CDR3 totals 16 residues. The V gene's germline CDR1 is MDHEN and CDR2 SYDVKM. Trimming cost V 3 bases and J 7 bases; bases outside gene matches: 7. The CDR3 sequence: CASSFSGTGGRQPQHF. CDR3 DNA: TGTGCCAGCAGTTTCTCCGGGACAGGGGGCCGGCAGCCCCAGCATTTT.

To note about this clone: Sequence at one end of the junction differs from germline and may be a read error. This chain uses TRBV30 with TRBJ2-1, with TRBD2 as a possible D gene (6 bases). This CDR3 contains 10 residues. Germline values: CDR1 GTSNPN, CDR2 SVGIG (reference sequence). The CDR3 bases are TGCGGCGGGGAGGCGGCTGAGCAGTTCTTC. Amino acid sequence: CGGEAAEQFF. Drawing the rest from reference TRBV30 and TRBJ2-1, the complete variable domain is SQTIHQWPATLVQPVGSPLSLECTVEGTSNPNLYWYRQAAGRGLQLLFYSVGIGQISSEVPQNLSASRPQDRQFILSSKKLLLSDSGFYLCGGEAAEQFFGPGTRLTVL.

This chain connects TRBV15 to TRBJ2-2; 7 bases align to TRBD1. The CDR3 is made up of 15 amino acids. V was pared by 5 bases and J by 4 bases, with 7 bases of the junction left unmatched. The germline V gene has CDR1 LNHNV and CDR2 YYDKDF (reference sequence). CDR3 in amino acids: CATSSRQGTTGELFF. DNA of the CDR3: TGTGCCACCAGCTCTCGACAGGGAACCACCGGGGAGCTGTTTTTT.

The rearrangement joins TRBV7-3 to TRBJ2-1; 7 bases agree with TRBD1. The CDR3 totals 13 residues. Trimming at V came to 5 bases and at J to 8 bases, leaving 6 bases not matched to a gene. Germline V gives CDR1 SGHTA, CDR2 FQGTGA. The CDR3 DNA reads TGTGCCAGCAGCCTAAGACAGGGAGATGAGCAGTTCTTC. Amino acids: CASSLRQGDEQFF.

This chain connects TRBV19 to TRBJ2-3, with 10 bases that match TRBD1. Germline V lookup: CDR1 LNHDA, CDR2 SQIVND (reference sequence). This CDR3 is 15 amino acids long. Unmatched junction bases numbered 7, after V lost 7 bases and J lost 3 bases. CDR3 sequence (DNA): TGTGCCAGTACCCCGGACAGGGGGTCAACAGATACGCAGTATTTT. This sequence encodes CASTPDRGSTDTQYF.

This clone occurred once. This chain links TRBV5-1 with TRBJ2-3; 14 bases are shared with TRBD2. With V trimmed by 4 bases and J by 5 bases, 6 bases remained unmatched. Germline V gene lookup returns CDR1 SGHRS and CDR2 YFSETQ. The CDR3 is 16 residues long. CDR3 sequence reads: CASSRVGTSGGDTQYF. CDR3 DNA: TGCGCCAGCAGCCGGGTGGGGACTAGCGGGGGAGATACGCAGTATTTT.

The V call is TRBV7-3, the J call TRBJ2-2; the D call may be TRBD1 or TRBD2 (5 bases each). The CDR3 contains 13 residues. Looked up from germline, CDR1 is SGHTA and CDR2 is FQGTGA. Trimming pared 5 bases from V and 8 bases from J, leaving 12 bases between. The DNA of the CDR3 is TGTGCCAGCAGCCCAGACTGGGGGGGGGAGCTGTTTTTT. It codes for CASSPDWGGELFF.

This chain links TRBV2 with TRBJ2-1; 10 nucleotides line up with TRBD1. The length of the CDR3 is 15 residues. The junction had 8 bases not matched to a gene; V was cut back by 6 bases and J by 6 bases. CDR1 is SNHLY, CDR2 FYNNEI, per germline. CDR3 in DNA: TGTGCCAGCAGGACGCGGACAGGGGGAGGCAATGAGCAGTTCTTC. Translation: CASRTRTGGGNEQFF. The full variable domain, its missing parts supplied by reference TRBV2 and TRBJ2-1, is EPEVTQTPSHQVTQMGQEVILRCVPISNHLYFYWYRQILGQKVEFLVSFYNNEISEKSEIFDDQFSVERPDGSNFTLKIRSTKLEDSAMYFCASRTRTGGGNEQFFGPGTRLTVL.

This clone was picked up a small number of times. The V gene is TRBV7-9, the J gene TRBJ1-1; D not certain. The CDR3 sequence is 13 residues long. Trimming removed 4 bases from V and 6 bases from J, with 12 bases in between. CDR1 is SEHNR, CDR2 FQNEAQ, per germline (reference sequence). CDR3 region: CASSSQPGSEAFF. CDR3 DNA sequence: TGTGCCAGCAGCTCTCAACCCGGCTCTGAAGCTTTCTTT.

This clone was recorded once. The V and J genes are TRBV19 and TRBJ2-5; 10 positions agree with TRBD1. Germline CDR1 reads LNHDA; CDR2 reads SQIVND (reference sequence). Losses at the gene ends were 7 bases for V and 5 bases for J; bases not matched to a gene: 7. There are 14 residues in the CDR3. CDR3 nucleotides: TGTGCCAGTACCCCGACAGGGGGCCGGGAGACCCAGTACTTC. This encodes CASTPTGGRETQYF. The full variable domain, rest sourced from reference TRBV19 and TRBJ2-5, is DGGITQSPKYLFRKEGQNVTLSCEQNLNHDAMYWYRQDPGQGLRLIYYSQIVNDFQKGDIAEGYSVSREKKESFPLTVTSAQKNPTAFYLCASTPTGGRETQYFGPGTRLLVL.

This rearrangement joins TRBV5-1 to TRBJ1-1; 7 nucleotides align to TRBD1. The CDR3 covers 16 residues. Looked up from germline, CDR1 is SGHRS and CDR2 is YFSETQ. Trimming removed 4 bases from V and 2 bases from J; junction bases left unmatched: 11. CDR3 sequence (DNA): TGCGCCAGCAGCCCCCGCACGGGACAGACCAACACTGAAGCTTTCTTT. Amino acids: CASSPRTGQTNTEAFF.

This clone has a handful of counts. This CDR3 reads CASSYSNNQPQHF. The CDR3 region has the DNA TGTGCCAGCAGTTACTCCAACAATCAGCCCCAGCATTTT. The V gene is TRBV6-5, the J gene TRBJ1-5; D not certain. Looked up from germline, CDR1 is MNHEY and CDR2 is SVGAGI. Trimming shortened V by 0 bases and J by 3 bases, and 3 bases separated the two germline ends. CDR3 length: 13 amino acids.

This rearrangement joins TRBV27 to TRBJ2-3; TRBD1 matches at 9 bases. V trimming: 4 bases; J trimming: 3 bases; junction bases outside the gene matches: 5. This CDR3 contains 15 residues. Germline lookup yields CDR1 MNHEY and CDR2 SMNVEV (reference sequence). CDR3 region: CASSSLGQGTDTQYF. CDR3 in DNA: TGTGCCAGCAGTTCCCTTGGACAGGGGACAGATACGCAGTATTTT.

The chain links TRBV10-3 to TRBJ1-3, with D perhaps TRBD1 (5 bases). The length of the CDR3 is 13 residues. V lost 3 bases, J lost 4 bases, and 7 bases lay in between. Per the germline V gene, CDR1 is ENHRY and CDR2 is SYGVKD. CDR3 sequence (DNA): TGTGCCATCAGTGACTGGACAGGAAACACCATATATTTT. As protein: CAISDWTGNTIYF.

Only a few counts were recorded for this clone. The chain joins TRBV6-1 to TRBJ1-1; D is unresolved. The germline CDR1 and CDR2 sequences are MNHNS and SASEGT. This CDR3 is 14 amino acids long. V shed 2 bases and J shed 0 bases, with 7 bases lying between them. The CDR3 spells CASSEPAMNTEAFF. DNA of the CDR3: TGTGCCAGCAGTGAACCGGCAATGAACACTGAAGCTTTCTTT.

The CDR3 DNA reads TGTGCTTATGGACAGGGGGGTCAGCCCCAGCATTTT. It specifies CAYGQGGQPQHF. The V gene is TRBV6-5, the J gene TRBJ1-5; 10 positions match TRBD1. The CDR3 consists of 12 residues. The V gene's germline CDR1 is MNHEY and CDR2 SVGAGI.

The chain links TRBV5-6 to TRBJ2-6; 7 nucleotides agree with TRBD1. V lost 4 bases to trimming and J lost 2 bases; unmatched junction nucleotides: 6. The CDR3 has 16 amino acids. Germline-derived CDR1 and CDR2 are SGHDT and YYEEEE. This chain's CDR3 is CASSHDDRAGANVLTF. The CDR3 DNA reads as TGTGCCAGCAGCCATGACGACAGGGCTGGGGCCAACGTCCTGACTTTC.

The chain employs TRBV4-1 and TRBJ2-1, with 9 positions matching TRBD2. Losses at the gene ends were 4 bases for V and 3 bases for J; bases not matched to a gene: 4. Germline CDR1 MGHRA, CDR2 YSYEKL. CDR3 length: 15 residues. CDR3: CASSPRLADYNEQFF. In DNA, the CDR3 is TGCGCCAGCAGCCCCCGACTAGCGGACTACAATGAGCAGTTCTTC.